This TCR beta chain appears in the sequencing data of a study of blood T cells in healthy people across ages. This clonotype occurred once. Its specificity is unknown. The junction shows a germline mismatch at one end, possibly a read error. The CDR3 loop spans 16 amino acids. Germline loops: CDR1 SGHTA, CDR2 FQGNSA. General study points: Investigators viewed diversity estimates from one million T cells as underestimates, the study reported. Higher diversity and more naive CD4+ cells were features of long-lived donors, compared to aged donors.

Next came a second PCR, run for roughly 6 to 11 cycles, which used a sample-barcoded 5' primer along with a J-beta primer mix. MiXCR, run by TCRdb on the 5' RACE reads, gives a single entry per CDR3 protein. The table includes about 800,000 distinct CDR3 sequences, roughly 60% detected once. Donors ranged from about 6 to 95 years old and were healthy Caucasians in Russia. Total RNA was extracted at no less than 5.5 micrograms per sample. The sequenced material came from blood. The chain employs TRBV7-2 and TRBJ2-1; D possibly uses TRBD1 or TRBD2 (5 bases each). This sequence was found in a young man in good health. The chain's CDR3 is CASSLYGTTVYNEKFF. The CDR3 DNA reads as TGTGCCAGCAGCTTATACGGGACCACGGTCTACAATGAGAAGTTCTTC.